Listed below are T cell receptor beta chains from one sample, sequenced in a study of OX40 agonist ivuxolimab in advanced cancers. Libraries were prepared by immunoSEQ multiplex PCR; TCRdb keeps only in-frame clonotypes and omits some of them. The sample contains 80,000 to 100,000 clones, roughly nine tenths of which appear only once. This specimen consisted of CD4+ or CD8+ T cells sorted from blood, obtained in a trial of the OX40 agonist ivuxolimab. Receptor source: an adult with an advanced solid tumor such as melanoma, head and neck, liver or kidney cancer. CDR3s include the opening cysteine and the closing phenylalanine or tryptophan. The order of the fields is D gene, V gene, J gene, clone size, CDR3 DNA, CDR3 protein. A D gene is named only where the DNA matches it firmly. Size is omitted from some rows. Given values are once, few, many or a class for expanded clones.

D: -; V: TRBV7-8; J: TRBJ2-2; size: -; DNA: TGTGCCAGCAGCCGAAGTCGGACAGACACCGGGGAGCTGTTTTTT; CDR3: CASSRSRTDTGELFF
D: TRBD2; V: TRBV7-9; J: TRBJ2-7; size: -; DNA: TGTGCCAGCAGCTTAGTCGAGCGGGGACTTTTCGAGCAGTACTTC; CDR3: CASSLVERGLFEQYF
D: TRBD2; V: TRBV29-1; J: TRBJ2-3; size: -; DNA: TGCAGCGTTAAAAGCGGGAGTGGCACAGATACGCAGTATTTT; CDR3: CSVKSGSGTDTQYF
D: -; V: TRBV19; J: TRBJ2-5; size: once; DNA: TGTGCCAGTAGTGGGGCAGTCCAAGAGACCCAGTACTTC; CDR3: CASSGAVQETQYF
D: TRBD1; V: TRBV19; J: TRBJ1-2; size: -; DNA: TGTGCCAGTAGTAGGGTGGGACAGGGGTATGGCTACACCTTC; CDR3: CASSRVGQGYGYTF
D: -; V: TRBV15; J: TRBJ1-1; size: once; DNA: TGTGCCACCAGCCCTGACAAGGCGGGTAAAATCCCTGAAGCTTTCTTT; CDR3: CATSPDKAGKIPEAFF
D: TRBD2; V: TRBV10-2; J: TRBJ2-1; size: -; DNA: TGCGCCAGCAGTGACTCCGGGACTAGCGGAAACAATGAGCAGTTCTTC; CDR3: CASSDSGTSGNNEQFF
D: TRBD1; V: TRBV27; J: TRBJ2-1; size: -; DNA: TGTGCCAGCAGTTTAATGTCCCATCCGACAGGGGGCACCTACAATGAGCAGTTCTTC; CDR3: CASSLMSHPTGGTYNEQFF
D: TRBD1; V: TRBV11-2; J: TRBJ2-7; size: -; DNA: TGTGCCAGCAGGATACGACCGGGACAGGCGGGCGAGCAGTACTTC; CDR3: CASRIRPGQAGEQYF
D: -; V: TRBV6-1; J: TRBJ1-1; size: -; DNA: TGTGCCAGCAGTGGCGGACAGTTGAACACTGAAGCTTTCTTT; CDR3: CASSGGQLNTEAFF
D: -; V: TRBV5-4; J: TRBJ2-5; size: -; DNA: TGTGCCAGCAGCTTGTGGGGACTGTACCAAGAGACCCAGTACTTC; CDR3: CASSLWGLYQETQYF
D: -; V: TRBV6-1; J: TRBJ2-1; size: -; DNA: TGTGCCAGCGTTTCGGGAACGAGCCTGGGTGAGCAGTTCTTC; CDR3: CASVSGTSLGEQFF
D: TRBD2; V: TRBV5-1; J: TRBJ2-7; size: -; DNA: TGCGCCAGCAGCACCGAGACTAGCGGGAGTCTCGGGCAGTACTTC; CDR3: CASSTETSGSLGQYF
D: -; V: TRBV19; J: TRBJ1-1; size: -; DNA: TGTGCCAGTAGTATTCGGGAGAGGACTGAAGCTTTCTTT; CDR3: CASSIRERTEAFF
D: -; V: TRBV10-3; J: TRBJ1-6; size: -; DNA: TGTGCCATCAGTGAGTCGATAGGGGGAACCCTCCACTTT; CDR3: CAISESIGGTLHF
D: TRBD2; V: TRBV5-4; J: TRBJ2-3; size: -; DNA: TGTGCCAGCAGCCCCTTAAGTGTGCGGGAGGGAGGGACGCAGTATTTT; CDR3: CASSPLSVREGGTQYF
D: TRBD2; V: TRBV6-5; J: TRBJ2-1; size: -; DNA: TGTGCCAGCAGTAGCACTAGCGTCGATGAGCGGTTCTTC; CDR3: CASSSTSVDERFF
D: -; V: TRBV7-9; J: TRBJ1-4; size: once; DNA: TGTGCCAGCAGCTTAAAGGTCGCGAATGAAAAACTGTTTTTT; CDR3: CASSLKVANEKLFF
D: -; V: TRBV2; J: TRBJ2-1; size: -; DNA: TGTGCCAGCGTCCGTGGACGGGGGCGTGGGCAGTTCTTC; CDR3: CASVRGRGRGQFF
D: -; V: TRBV6-5; J: TRBJ2-7; size: -; DNA: TGTGCCAGCAGGTTCACTACCGGGGGCCCCTACGAGCAGTACTTC; CDR3: CASRFTTGGPYEQYF
D: -; V: TRBV18; J: TRBJ2-3; size: -; DNA: TGTGCCAGCTCACCATCAGGGGCAAATACAGATACGCAGTATTTT; CDR3: CASSPSGANTDTQYF
D: TRBD2; V: TRBV10-1; J: TRBJ2-1; size: -; DNA: TGCGCCAGCAGTGAGTCGACACTAGCGGGGAGGAATGAGCAGTTCTTC; CDR3: CASSESTLAGRNEQFF
D: -; V: TRBV4-1; J: TRBJ1-1; size: -; DNA: TGCGCCAGCAGCCAAATCGAAGCCAGGGTCACTGAAGCTTTCTTT; CDR3: CASSQIEARVTEAFF